This entry is about one T cell receptor beta chain. The record originates from a study of blood T cell repertoires in COVID-19. Germline values: CDR1 PRHDT, CDR2 FYEKMQ (reference sequence). CDR3 length: 15 amino acids. Trimming took off 5 bases at V and 0 bases at J, with 8 bases between the two ends. Some clones are missing from TCRdb's copy, which holds only in-frame ones; the method was immunoSEQ multiplex PCR. The top ten hold about 0.83% of the sample, which has roughly 400,000 clones, roughly nine tenths seen once. The clonotype originates from a woman between 35 and 50 years old who had been exposed to COVID-19. The rearrangement uses TRBV13 and TRBJ2-6, with a tentative D call TRBD1 (5 bases). The sample consisted of PBMCs or T cells enriched from blood (not recorded which). Here the CDR3 reads CASSDSSSGANVLTF. CDR3 in DNA: TGTGCCAGCAGCGACAGCTCCTCTGGGGCCAACGTCCTGACTTTC.